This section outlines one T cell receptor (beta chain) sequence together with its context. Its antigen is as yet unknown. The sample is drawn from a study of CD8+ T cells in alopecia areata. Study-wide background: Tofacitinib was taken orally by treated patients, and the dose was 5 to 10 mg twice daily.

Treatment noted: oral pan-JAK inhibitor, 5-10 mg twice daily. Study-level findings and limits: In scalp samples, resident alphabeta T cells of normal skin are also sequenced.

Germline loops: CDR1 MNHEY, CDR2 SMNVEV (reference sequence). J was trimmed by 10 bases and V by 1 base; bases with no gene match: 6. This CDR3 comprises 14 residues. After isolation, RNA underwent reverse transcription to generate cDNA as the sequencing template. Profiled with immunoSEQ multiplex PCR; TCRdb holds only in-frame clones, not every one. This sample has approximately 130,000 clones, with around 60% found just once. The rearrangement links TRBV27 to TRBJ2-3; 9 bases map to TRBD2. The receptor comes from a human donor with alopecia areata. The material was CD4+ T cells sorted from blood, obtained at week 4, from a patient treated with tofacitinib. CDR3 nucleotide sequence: TGTGCCAGCAGTTTATTGCGGGAGGGCCGCTCGCAGTATTTT. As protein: CASSLLREGRSQYF.